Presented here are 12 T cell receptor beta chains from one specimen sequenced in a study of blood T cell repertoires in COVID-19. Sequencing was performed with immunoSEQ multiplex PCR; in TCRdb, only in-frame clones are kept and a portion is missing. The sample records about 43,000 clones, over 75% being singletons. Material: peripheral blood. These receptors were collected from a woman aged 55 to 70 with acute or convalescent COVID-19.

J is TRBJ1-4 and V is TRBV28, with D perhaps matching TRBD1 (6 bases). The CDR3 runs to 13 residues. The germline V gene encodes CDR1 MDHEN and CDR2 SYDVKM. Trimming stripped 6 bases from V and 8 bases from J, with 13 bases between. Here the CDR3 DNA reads TGTGCCAGCAGCGCCGGGACATTCGAAAAACTGTTTTTT. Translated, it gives CASSAGTFEKLFF.

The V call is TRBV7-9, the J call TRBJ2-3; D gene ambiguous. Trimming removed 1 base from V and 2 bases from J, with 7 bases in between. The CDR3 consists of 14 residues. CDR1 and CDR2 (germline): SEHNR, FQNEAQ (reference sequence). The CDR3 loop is CASSLGPNTDTQYF. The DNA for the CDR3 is TGTGCCAGCAGCTTAGGTCCCAACACAGATACGCAGTATTTT.

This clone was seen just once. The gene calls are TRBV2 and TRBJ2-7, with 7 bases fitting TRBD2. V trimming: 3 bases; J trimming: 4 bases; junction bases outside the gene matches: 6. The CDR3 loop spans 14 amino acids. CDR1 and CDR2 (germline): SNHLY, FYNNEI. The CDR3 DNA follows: TGTGCCAGCAGTGAGTCTCGGGGGGTTTACGAGCAGTACTTC. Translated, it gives CASSESRGVYEQYF.

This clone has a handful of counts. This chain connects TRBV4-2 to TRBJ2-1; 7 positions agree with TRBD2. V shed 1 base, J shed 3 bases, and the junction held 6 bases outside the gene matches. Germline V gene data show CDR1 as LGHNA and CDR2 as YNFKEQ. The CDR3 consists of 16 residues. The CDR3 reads CASSQVAGEDYNEQFF. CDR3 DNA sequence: TGTGCCAGCAGCCAAGTGGCGGGGGAAGACTACAATGAGCAGTTCTTC.

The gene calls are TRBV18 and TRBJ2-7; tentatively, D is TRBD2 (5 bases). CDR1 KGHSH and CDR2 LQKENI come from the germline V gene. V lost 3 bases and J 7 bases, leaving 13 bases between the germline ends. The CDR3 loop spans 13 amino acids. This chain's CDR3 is CASSPIDAGEQYF. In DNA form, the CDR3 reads TGTGCCAGCTCACCTATCGATGCGGGTGAGCAGTACTTC.

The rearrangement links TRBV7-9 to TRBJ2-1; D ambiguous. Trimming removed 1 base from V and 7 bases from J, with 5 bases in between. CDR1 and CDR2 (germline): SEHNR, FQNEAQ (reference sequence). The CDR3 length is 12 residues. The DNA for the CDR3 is TGTGCCAGCAGCTTAGTCGGGAATGAGCAGTTCTTC. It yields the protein CASSLVGNEQFF. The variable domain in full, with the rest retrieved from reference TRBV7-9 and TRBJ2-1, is DTGVSQNPRHKITKRGQNVTFRCDPISEHNRLYWYRQTLGQGPEFLTYFQNEAQLEKSRLLSDRFSAERPKGSFSTLEIQRTEQGDSAMYLCASSLVGNEQFFGPGTRLTVL.

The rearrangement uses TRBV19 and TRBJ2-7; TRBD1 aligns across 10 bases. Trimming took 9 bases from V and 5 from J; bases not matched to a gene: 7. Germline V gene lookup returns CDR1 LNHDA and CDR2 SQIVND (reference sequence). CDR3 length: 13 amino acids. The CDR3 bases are TGTGCCAGCCACGACGACAGGGGGCACGAGCAGTACTTC. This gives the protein CASHDDRGHEQYF.

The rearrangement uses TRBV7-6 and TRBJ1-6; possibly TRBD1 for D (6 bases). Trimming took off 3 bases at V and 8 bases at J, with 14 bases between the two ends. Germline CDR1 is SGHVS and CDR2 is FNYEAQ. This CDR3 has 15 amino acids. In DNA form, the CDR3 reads TGTGCCAGCAGCTTGGGCGGCGGGGGGCATTCACCCCTCCACTTT. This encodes CASSLGGGGHSPLHF.

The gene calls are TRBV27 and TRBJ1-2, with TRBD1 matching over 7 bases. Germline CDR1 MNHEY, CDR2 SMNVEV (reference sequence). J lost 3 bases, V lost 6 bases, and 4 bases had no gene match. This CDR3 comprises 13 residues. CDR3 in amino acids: CASSHGQDYGYTF. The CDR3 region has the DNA TGTGCCAGCAGCCACGGACAGGACTATGGCTACACCTTC.

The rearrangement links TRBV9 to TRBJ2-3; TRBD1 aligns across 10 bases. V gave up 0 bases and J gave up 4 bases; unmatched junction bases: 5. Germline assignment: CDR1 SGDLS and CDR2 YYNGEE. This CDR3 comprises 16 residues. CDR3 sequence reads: CASSVAQTGGSDTQYF. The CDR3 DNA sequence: TGTGCCAGCAGCGTAGCCCAGACAGGGGGCTCAGATACGCAGTATTTT.

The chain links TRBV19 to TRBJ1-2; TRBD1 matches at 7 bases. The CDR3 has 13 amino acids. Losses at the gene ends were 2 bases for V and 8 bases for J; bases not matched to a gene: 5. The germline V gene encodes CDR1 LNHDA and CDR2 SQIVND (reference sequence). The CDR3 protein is CASSIMGQKGYTF. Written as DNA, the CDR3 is TGTGCCAGTAGTATAATGGGACAGAAGGGCTACACCTTC. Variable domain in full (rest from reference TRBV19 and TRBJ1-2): DGGITQSPKYLFRKEGQNVTLSCEQNLNHDAMYWYRQDPGQGLRLIYYSQIVNDFQKGDIAEGYSVSREKKESFPLTVTSAQKNPTAFYLCASSIMGQKGYTFGSGTRLTVV.

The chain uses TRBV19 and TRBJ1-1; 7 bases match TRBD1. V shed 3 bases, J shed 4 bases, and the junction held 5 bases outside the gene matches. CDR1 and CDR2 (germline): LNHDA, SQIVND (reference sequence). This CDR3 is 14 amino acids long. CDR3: CASSMGDSPTEAFF. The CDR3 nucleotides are TGTGCCAGTAGTATGGGGGACAGCCCCACTGAAGCTTTCTTT.